This T cell receptor beta chain was profiled in a study of spatial heterogeneity in lung cancer. The study, taken as a whole, reports: Alpha chain coverage of tumor T cells was estimated at about 7%, and beta chain coverage at approximately 13%. Within tumors, counts of expanded alpha and beta TCRs tracked tumor mutation counts.

TCRdb re-called the 5' RACE reads through MiXCR, storing one row per CDR3 protein. Seen here are 13,000 or so distinct CDR3 sequences, about 3.2% observed once, and the top ten hold around a sixth. Comments on this clonotype: Its antigen is undetermined.

The junction had 8 bases not matched to a gene; V was cut back by 5 bases and J by 3 bases. CDR3 length: 16 residues. Germline V CDR1 and CDR2: SGHVS, FQNEAQ. Described time point: sample taken at primary tumor resection. The donor group consisted of under 90 patients who had untreated, early-stage non-small cell lung cancer. Unsorted tumor, nontumor lung tissue or cryopreserved PBMC supplied the whole RNA. Sequenced here: lung tumor tissue, sampled at surgery. The clonotype was recovered from a male donor with early-stage non-small cell lung cancer. The chain has TRBV7-8 and TRBJ2-4; 9 bases line up with TRBD1. CDR3 in amino acids: CASSPLGQGDKNIQYF. The DNA of the CDR3 is TGTGCCAGCAGCCCCTTGGGACAGGGAGACAAAAACATTCAGTACTTC.